This T cell receptor (beta chain) was captured by sequencing in a study of cytomegalovirus exposure and HLA in healthy donors. In germline, CDR1 is MNHEY, CDR2 SMNVEV (reference sequence). Trimming took 3 bases from V and 2 from J; bases not matched to a gene: 16. The length of the CDR3 is 19 residues. This PCR relied on a set of 60 Vbeta primers and 13 Jbeta primers. Clones were sequenced by immunoSEQ multiplex PCR, and TCRdb holds only the in-frame ones, with some missing. Of 100,000 to 150,000 clones listed, 65% to 90% are singletons. The TCR sequence derives from a man aged 30 to 39 in good health and CMV-seronegative. Sequencing was carried out using PBMCs. This chain uses TRBV27 with TRBJ1-3; 7 bases line up with TRBD1. The CDR3 coding sequence is TGTGCCAGCAGTTTCCATGCGGTACACAGGGGATTGGCTGGAAACACCATATATTTT. Translated: CASSFHAVHRGLAGNTIYF.